The 29 T cell receptor beta chains below were found in one sample sequenced in a study of T cell responses to AZD1222 COVID-19 vaccine. Some clones are missing from TCRdb's copy, which holds only in-frame ones; the method was immunoSEQ multiplex PCR. The sample lists under 150,000 clones; 91% were seen once. Source: peripheral blood, taken on day 0 of AZD1222 vaccination. The receptors shown here come from an adult in good health.

The V and J genes are TRBV9 and TRBJ1-3, with D possibly TRBD1 on 5 matching bases. The V gene lost 4 bases and the J gene lost 0 bases, with 11 bases spanning the gap. The V gene's germline CDR1 is SGDLS and CDR2 YYNGEE. The CDR3 has 15 amino acids. CDR3 DNA sequence: TGTGCCAGCAGCTTTGCAGGGATCTCTGGAAACACCATATATTTT. Amino acids: CASSFAGISGNTIYF.

This chain connects TRBV18 to TRBJ2-7, with 9 bases identical to TRBD1. This CDR3 has 17 amino acids. The germline V gene encodes CDR1 KGHSH and CDR2 LQKENI. J was trimmed by 5 bases and V by 4 bases; bases with no gene match: 15. CDR3 nucleotide sequence: TGTGCCAGCTCACGGGAGGGCCCCGGGACAGGGAGCCACGAGCAGTACTTC. It encodes CASSREGPGTGSHEQYF. The full variable domain, with the rest looked up from reference TRBV18 and TRBJ2-7, is NAGVMQNPRHLVRRRGQEARLRCSPMKGHSHVYWYRQLPEEGLKFMVYLQKENIIDESGMPKERFSAEFPKEGPSILRIQQVVRGDSAAYFCASSREGPGTGSHEQYFGPGTRLTVT.

V and J are TRBV15 and TRBJ1-1, with a tentative D call TRBD1 (5 bases). Germline CDR1 is LNHNV and CDR2 is YYDKDF (reference sequence). V was pared by 6 bases and J by 3 bases, with 11 bases between. The CDR3 loop spans 13 amino acids. DNA of the CDR3: TGTGCCACCAGTCAGCAGGGATACACTGAAGCTTTCTTT. This translates into CATSQQGYTEAFF.

The chain couples TRBV18 to TRBJ1-5; possibly TRBD1 for D (5 bases). Per germline, CDR1 KGHSH and CDR2 LQKENI. This CDR3 contains 14 residues. V was trimmed by 6 bases and J by 7 bases, leaving 16 bases between them. The CDR3 loop is CASSKDGGYQPQHF. The CDR3 bases are TGTGCCAGCTCCAAGGACGGGGGGTACCAGCCCCAGCATTTT.

The V gene is TRBV27, the J gene TRBJ2-1; no definite D call. The germline V and J ends were trimmed by 6 bases and 6 bases, with 18 bases remaining between them. CDR1 is MNHEY and CDR2 is SMNVEV in the germline V gene (reference sequence). The CDR3 runs to 15 residues. The CDR3 is CASSPQVWSFNEQFF. The CDR3 nucleotides are TGTGCCAGCAGCCCTCAAGTTTGGTCTTTCAATGAGCAGTTCTTC.

The chain uses TRBV7-2 and TRBJ2-3; D unresolved. Germline CDR1 and CDR2: SGHTA and FQGNSA. The CDR3 consists of 13 residues. Trimming removed 7 bases at V and 4 bases at J, with 12 bases between. This CDR3 reads CASNPTLADTQYF. For the CDR3, the DNA is TGTGCCAGCAACCCCACCCTCGCAGATACGCAGTATTTT.

The CDR3 protein is CASSPGAAGTEAFF. The CDR3 bases are TGTGCCAGCAGCCCAGGGGCGGCGGGCACTGAAGCTTTCTTT. This chain links TRBV7-2 with TRBJ1-1; tentative D call: TRBD1 (6 bases). CDR3 length equals 14 residues. Per the germline V gene, CDR1 is SGHTA and CDR2 is FQGNSA. V was trimmed by 5 bases and J by 4 bases, leaving 14 bases between them.

The V and J genes are TRBV3-1 (or the pseudogene TRBV3-2) and TRBJ2-1; 10 positions agree with TRBD2. Unmatched junction bases numbered 6, after V lost 3 bases and J lost 7 bases. The CDR3 is made up of 15 amino acids. From germline, CDR1 is LGHDT and CDR2 YNNKEL (reference sequence). The DNA for the CDR3 is TGTGCCAGCAGCCAGACACTAGCGGGATGGAATGAGCAGTTCTTC. This encodes CASSQTLAGWNEQFF.

In this sample, this clone turned up once. The V call is TRBV5-1, the J call TRBJ1-6, with 9 bases identical to TRBD1. V shed 0 bases, J shed 6 bases, and the junction held 4 bases outside the gene matches. The CDR3 has 16 amino acids. Germline V gene data show CDR1 as SGHRS and CDR2 as YFSETQ. In nucleotides, the CDR3 is TGCGCCAGCAGCTTGGCCCCGGGACAGGGTAATTCACCCCTCCACTTT. It translates to CASSLAPGQGNSPLHF.

CDR3 in DNA: TGTGCCACCAGCATCACAGGGTCTGGAAACACCATATATTTT. Its translation: CATSITGSGNTIYF. The chain couples TRBV15 to TRBJ1-3; a weak D match, TRBD1 (6 bases). This CDR3 has 14 residues. V was pared by 4 bases and J by 1 base, with 8 bases between. CDR1 is LNHNV and CDR2 is YYDKDF in the germline V gene (reference sequence).

The rearrangement joins TRBV28 to TRBJ2-7; 8 bases agree with TRBD1. This CDR3 has 14 amino acids. Germline loops: CDR1 MDHEN, CDR2 SYDVKM. The CDR3 nucleotides are TGTGCTTCCCACACGAGGACAGGGAACAACGAGCAGTACTTC. Protein: CASHTRTGNNEQYF.

The chain joins TRBV7-2 to TRBJ2-1; a possible D gene is TRBD2 (5 bases). The CDR3 consists of 15 residues. The germline V and J ends were trimmed by 3 bases and 7 bases, with 16 bases remaining between them. Germline V gene data show CDR1 as SGHTA and CDR2 as FQGNSA. The DNA for the CDR3 is TGTGCCAGCAGCTTGGAAGTAACCCCGGGGAATGAGCAGTTCTTC. It encodes CASSLEVTPGNEQFF.

The V gene is TRBV2, the J gene TRBJ1-5; the D gene is possibly TRBD1 (5 bases). Germline V gene lookup returns CDR1 SNHLY and CDR2 FYNNEI. Trimming removed 8 bases from V and 4 bases from J, with 15 bases in between. The CDR3 is made up of 14 amino acids. The CDR3 bases are TGTGCCAGCGGCTCGACAGACCGAAATCAGCCCCAGCATTTT. This sequence encodes CASGSTDRNQPQHF. Based on the CDR3 plus reference TRBV2 and TRBJ1-5, the full variable domain is EPEVTQTPSHQVTQMGQEVILRCVPISNHLYFYWYRQILGQKVEFLVSFYNNEISEKSEIFDDQFSVERPDGSNFTLKIRSTKLEDSAMYFCASGSTDRNQPQHFGDGTRLSIL.

The J gene is TRBJ2-3, the V gene TRBV29-1; 7 bases align to TRBD1. From germline, CDR1 is SQVTM and CDR2 ANQGSEA. The V gene end was trimmed by 7 bases and the J gene end by 5 bases; junction bases not matched to a gene: 9. The CDR3 spans 13 residues. In DNA, the CDR3 is TGCAGCGCCTCACAGGGGTTTGGAGATACGCAGTATTTT. Protein: CSASQGFGDTQYF.

The J gene is TRBJ1-4, the V gene TRBV3-1 (or the pseudogene TRBV3-2); D is possibly TRBD1 (6 bases). V was pared by 6 bases and J by 10 bases, with 15 bases between. The CDR3 consists of 13 residues. CDR1 and CDR2 from the germline V gene are LGHDT and YNNKEL (reference sequence). As DNA, the CDR3 is TGTGCCAGCAGTCAACAGGGTGACGGAAAACTGTTTTTT. It yields the protein CASSQQGDGKLFF.

DNA of the CDR3: TGTGCCATCAGTATAACCCGGGACAGGGTCTACGAGCAGTACTTC. Its translation is CAISITRDRVYEQYF. The rearrangement links TRBV10-3 to TRBJ2-7; TRBD1 matches at 9 bases. Germline V CDR1 and CDR2: ENHRY, SYGVKD. V lost 5 bases to trimming and J lost 3 bases; unmatched junction nucleotides: 8. This CDR3 comprises 15 residues.

The chain carries TRBV19 and TRBJ1-5; possible D gene TRBD1, 5 bases. From germline, CDR1 is LNHDA and CDR2 SQIVND (reference sequence). Between the trimmed V and J ends, which lost 5 bases and 9 bases, there was a span of 20 bases. This CDR3 region has 15 residues. The CDR3 region is CASSAFGQGGWPQHF. The CDR3 DNA reads TGTGCCAGTAGTGCCTTCGGGCAGGGTGGTTGGCCCCAGCATTTT.

The chain joins TRBV4-2 to TRBJ2-2; D not certain. Trimming removed 0 bases from V and 5 bases from J, with 1 base in between. The germline V gene encodes CDR1 LGHNA and CDR2 YNFKEQ. The CDR3 loop spans 12 amino acids. The CDR3 DNA is TGTGCCAGCAGCCAAGATACCGGGGAGCTGTTTTTT. Translation: CASSQDTGELFF.

This chain connects TRBV6-2 or TRBV6-3 to TRBJ2-1; perhaps TRBD1 as D (10 bases). The germline V gene has CDR1 MNHEY and CDR2 SVGEGT. The V gene lost 6 bases and the J gene lost 7 bases, with 28 bases spanning the gap. The CDR3 length is 18 residues. CDR3: CASSGTGELSGRGNEQFF. The CDR3 region has the DNA TGTGCCAGCAGCGGGACAGGGGAACTTAGCGGGAGAGGTAATGAGCAGTTCTTC.

The rearrangement links TRBV5-1 to TRBJ2-5, with D perhaps being TRBD1 or TRBD2 (5 bases each). CDR3 length: 15 residues. The germline V gene has CDR1 SGHRS and CDR2 YFSETQ. Trimming pared 6 bases from V and 4 bases from J, leaving 19 bases between. CDR3 loop: CASKLGTASPETQYF. As DNA, the CDR3 is TGCGCCAGCAAATTAGGGACCGCATCACCAGAGACCCAGTACTTC.

This sequence joins TRBV28 and TRBJ1-1; possible D gene TRBD1, 6 bases. The CDR3 totals 14 residues. Germline CDR1 reads MDHEN; CDR2 reads SYDVKM. Trimming stripped 7 bases from V and 4 bases from J, with 16 bases between. CDR3: CASKSRGTGTEAFF. CDR3 nucleotides: TGTGCCAGCAAATCCAGGGGCACGGGCACTGAAGCTTTCTTT. The full variable domain, completed using reference TRBV28 and TRBJ1-1, is DVKVTQSSRYLVKRTGEKVFLECVQDMDHENMFWYRQDPGLGLRLIYFSYDVKMKEKGDIPEGYSVSREKKERFSLILESASTNQTSMYLCASKSRGTGTEAFFGQGTRLTVV.

This clone has only one observation. The J gene is TRBJ1-1, the V gene TRBV7-9; 8 positions agree with TRBD1. The CDR3 loop spans 18 amino acids. Germline values: CDR1 SEHNR, CDR2 FQNEAQ (reference sequence). J gave up 1 base and V 2 bases, and 12 bases lay outside the gene matches. CDR3 residues: CASSLPWDRTWANTEAFF. Written as DNA, the CDR3 is TGTGCCAGCAGCTTACCCTGGGACAGGACGTGGGCGAACACTGAAGCTTTCTTT.

The chain uses TRBV3-1 (or the pseudogene TRBV3-2) and TRBJ1-2, with D tentatively TRBD1 (5 bases). The V end was cut by 1 base, the J end by 8 bases, with 14 bases between. The CDR3 spans 14 residues. Per germline, CDR1 LGHDT and CDR2 YNNKEL (reference sequence). DNA of the CDR3: TGTGCCAGCAGCCAAGGACAGTCTAGGAGGGGCTACACCTTC. It encodes CASSQGQSRRGYTF.

The chain has TRBV6-5 and TRBJ2-2; D is unresolved. V lost 4 bases, J lost 2 bases, and 14 bases lay in between. The length of the CDR3 is 16 residues. Germline V gene sequence: CDR1 MNHEY, CDR2 SVGAGI. The CDR3 here is CASSSRQKLNTGELFF. In DNA, the CDR3 is TGTGCCAGCAGTTCTCGACAAAAGCTCAACACCGGGGAGCTGTTTTTT.

V usage is TRBV12-2 and J usage is TRBJ2-6; TRBD1, the D gene given by the table, was not confirmed from the DNA. TRBV12-2 is an annotated pseudogene. The CDR3 runs to 17 residues. This CDR3 is CASRLDRVVSGANVLTF. The CDR3 DNA is TGTGCAAGTCGCTTAGACAGGGTGGTCTCTGGGGCCAACGTCCTGACTTTC.

To note about this clone: A junction boundary mismatches the germline segment, possibly from a read error. The chain uses TRBV10-2 and TRBJ2-7; 11 nucleotides align to TRBD2. Germline CDR1 and CDR2: WSHSY and SAAADI. This CDR3 comprises 15 residues. CDR3 DNA: TGCGCCCGCAGTGGGCCGGGGACTAGCGGATACGAGCAGTACTTC. It yields the protein CARSGPGTSGYEQYF.

The chain links TRBV6-1 to TRBJ2-7; D possibly matches TRBD1 or TRBD2 (5 bases each). There are 14 residues in the CDR3. Trimming removed 1 base at V and 4 bases at J, with 11 bases between. CDR1 MNHNS and CDR2 SASEGT come from the germline V gene. CDR3 DNA sequence: TGTGCCAGCAGTGAAGAGGGGACCTCTTACGAGCAGTACTTC. Translating it yields CASSEEGTSYEQYF.

The genes are TRBV7-2 and TRBJ1-1, with D unresolved. V was clipped by 5 bases and J by 1 base, with 8 bases between them. Looked up from germline, CDR1 is SGHTA and CDR2 is FQGNSA. This CDR3 has 13 amino acids. The CDR3 is CASSPRTNTEAFF. The CDR3 DNA reads TGTGCCAGCAGCCCCAGGACGAACACTGAAGCTTTCTTT.

The chain uses TRBV9 and TRBJ2-7, with TRBD2 matching over 7 bases. CDR3 size: 20 residues. The V gene end was trimmed by 4 bases and the J gene end by 2 bases; junction bases not matched to a gene: 24. The V gene's germline CDR1 is SGDLS and CDR2 YYNGEE. As DNA, the CDR3 is TGTGCCAGCAGCCCGCGGGACTATCGTCTAGAGGACTACCTCCCCTACGAGCAGTACTTC. Translated: CASSPRDYRLEDYLPYEQYF.